A selection of T cell receptor beta chains follows, all from one sample in a study of T cells in localized non-small cell lung cancer. Data came from immunoSEQ multiplex PCR; TCRdb stores just in-frame clones and leaves some out. Of thousands of clones listed, 35% are singletons. The sequenced sample was lung tumor tissue, obtained before any cancer treatment. These receptors were taken from a male donor at least 60 years old with stage I squamous cell lung carcinoma. CDR3s include the opening cysteine and the closing phenylalanine or tryptophan. Each record gives: V gene, J gene, clone size, D gene, CDR3 DNA, CDR3 protein. The D gene is left open where the match is weak. Some rows have no size entry. The others give once, few or many, or a class for an expanded clone.

v_gene: TRBV7-6; j_gene: TRBJ2-1; abundance: NA; d_gene: TRBD2; CDR3nt: TGTGCCAGCAGCTTAAGTCAACTAGCGGGGGACAATGAGCAGTTCTTC; CDR3aa: CASSLSQLAGDNEQFF
v_gene: TRBV5-1; j_gene: TRBJ2-1; abundance: NA; d_gene: NA; CDR3nt: TGCGCCAGCAGCTTGGCCTCCAACCGGGGTATCAATGAGCAGTTCTTC; CDR3aa: CASSLASNRGINEQFF
v_gene: TRBV19; j_gene: TRBJ1-1; abundance: NA; d_gene: TRBD1; CDR3nt: TGTGCCAGTAGTCCTTACTTCAGGGGGCCCACTGAAGCTTTCTTT; CDR3aa: CASSPYFRGPTEAFF
v_gene: TRBV19; j_gene: TRBJ1-2; abundance: NA; d_gene: NA; CDR3nt: TGTGCCAGTAGTAATGACCCGGGCCACTATGGCTACACCTTC; CDR3aa: CASSNDPGHYGYTF
v_gene: TRBV30; j_gene: TRBJ2-1; abundance: NA; d_gene: NA; CDR3nt: TGTGCCTGGAGTCGTCAGACTGGGGCCCAGTTCTTC; CDR3aa: CAWSRQTGAQFF
v_gene: TRBV6-8; j_gene: TRBJ1-1; abundance: NA; d_gene: TRBD1; CDR3nt: TGTGCCAGCAGTTACGGGACAGGGGCTTCAGCTTTCTTT; CDR3aa: CASSYGTGASAFF
v_gene: TRBV4-1; j_gene: TRBJ2-2; abundance: NA; d_gene: NA; CDR3nt: TGCGCCAGCAGCCAACACCCAAGAAGGACAGCTGGCACCGGGGAGCTGTTTTTT; CDR3aa: CASSQHPRRTAGTGELFF
v_gene: TRBV6-9; j_gene: TRBJ2-1; abundance: NA; d_gene: TRBD1; CDR3nt: TGTGCCACCAGAGGGGACAGGGGAGTTCGGGACGAGCAGTTCTTC; CDR3aa: CATRGDRGVRDEQFF
v_gene: TRBV18; j_gene: TRBJ1-1; abundance: NA; d_gene: NA; CDR3nt: TGTGCCAGCTCACCCCGGACAGAGAACACTGAAGCTTTCTTT; CDR3aa: CASSPRTENTEAFF
v_gene: TRBV11-3; j_gene: TRBJ1-2; abundance: medium-sized; d_gene: NA; CDR3nt: TGTGCCAGCAGGTTGACCGGGAACTTGGGGGGCTACACCTTC; CDR3aa: CASRLTGNLGGYTF
v_gene: TRBV18; j_gene: TRBJ2-7; abundance: NA; d_gene: NA; CDR3nt: TGTGCCAGCTCACTTTCATCGCGGCAGTGGGGCCTCTACGAGCAGTACTTC; CDR3aa: CASSLSSRQWGLYEQYF
v_gene: TRBV15; j_gene: TRBJ1-5; abundance: NA; d_gene: TRBD1; CDR3nt: TGTGCCACCAGCAGACCGCAAGGACAGGCCGCTCTTTGGCCCCAGCATTTT; CDR3aa: CATSRPQGQAALWPQHF
v_gene: TRBV6-8; j_gene: TRBJ1-2; abundance: few; d_gene: NA; CDR3nt: TGTGCCTCAACGTCCCGCGGGGGCGCAGGCTACACCTTC; CDR3aa: CASTSRGGAGYTF
v_gene: TRBV11-3; j_gene: TRBJ1-2; abundance: medium-sized; d_gene: NA; CDR3nt: TGTGCCAGCAGCCCCAGATGGACTACCGGTGGCTACACCTTC; CDR3aa: CASSPRWTTGGYTF
v_gene: TRBV6-8; j_gene: TRBJ2-7; abundance: NA; d_gene: NA; CDR3nt: TGTGCCAGCAGTGGGGGTGTCAACGAGCAGTACTTC; CDR3aa: CASSGGVNEQYF
v_gene: TRBV6-8; j_gene: TRBJ1-2; abundance: few; d_gene: NA; CDR3nt: TGTGCCAGCAGTGGAAGCGGGTGGATCTATGGCTACACCTTC; CDR3aa: CASSGSGWIYGYTF
v_gene: TRBV19; j_gene: TRBJ2-5; abundance: NA; d_gene: NA; CDR3nt: TGTGCCAGTAGTATAAATGGGGAGACCCAGTACTTC; CDR3aa: CASSINGETQYF
v_gene: TRBV29-1; j_gene: TRBJ2-7; abundance: NA; d_gene: NA; CDR3nt: TGCAGCGTTGATGGGGAGGGGGGGCCCTACGAGCAGTACTTC; CDR3aa: CSVDGEGGPYEQYF